The source of this T cell receptor beta chain is a study of early stage breast cancer tumors. The wider study: ER+/PR+/HER2- status applied to about 70% of the 16 invasive breast tumors.

Findings of the study overall: Most shared enriched TCRB sequences were commonly generated ones.

This clone has only one observation. The antigen is not known. Some clones are missing from TCRdb's copy, which holds only in-frame ones; the method was immunoSEQ multiplex PCR. The sample records about 46,000 clones, around four fifths being singletons. The CDR3 is made up of 15 amino acids. Trimming took off 0 bases at V and 6 bases at J, with 12 bases between the two ends. Germline V gene lookup returns CDR1 MGHRA and CDR2 YSYEKL. The V gene is TRBV4-1, the J gene TRBJ2-1, with D possibly being TRBD1 (5 bases). The source is a person aged 40 to 49 with breast cancer. The specimen was blood. Here the CDR3 reads CASSQEGVLGNEQFF. CDR3 DNA: TGCGCCAGCAGCCAAGAAGGGGTGTTAGGCAATGAGCAGTTCTTC.